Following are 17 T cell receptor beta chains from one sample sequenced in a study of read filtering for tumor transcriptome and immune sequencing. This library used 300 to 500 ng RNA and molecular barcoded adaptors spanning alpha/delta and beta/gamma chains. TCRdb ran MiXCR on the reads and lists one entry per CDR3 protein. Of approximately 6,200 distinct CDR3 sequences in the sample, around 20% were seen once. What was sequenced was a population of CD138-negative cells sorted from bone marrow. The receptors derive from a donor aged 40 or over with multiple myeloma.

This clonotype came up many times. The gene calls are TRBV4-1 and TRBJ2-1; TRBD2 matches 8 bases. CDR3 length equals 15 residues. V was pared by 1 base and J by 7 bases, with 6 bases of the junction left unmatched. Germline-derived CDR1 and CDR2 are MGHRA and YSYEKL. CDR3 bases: TGCGCCAGCAGCCAAGGCCGGGGACTAGAGAATGAGCAGTTCTTC. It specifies CASSQGRGLENEQFF.

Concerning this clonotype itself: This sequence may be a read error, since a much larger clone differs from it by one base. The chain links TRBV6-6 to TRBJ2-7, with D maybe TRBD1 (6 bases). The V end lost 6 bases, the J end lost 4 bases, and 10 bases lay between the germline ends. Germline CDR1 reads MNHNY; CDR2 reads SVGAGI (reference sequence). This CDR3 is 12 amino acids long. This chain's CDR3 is CASRVDRYEQYF. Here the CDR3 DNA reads TGTGCCAGCAGAGTCGACAGGTACGAGCAGTACTTC.

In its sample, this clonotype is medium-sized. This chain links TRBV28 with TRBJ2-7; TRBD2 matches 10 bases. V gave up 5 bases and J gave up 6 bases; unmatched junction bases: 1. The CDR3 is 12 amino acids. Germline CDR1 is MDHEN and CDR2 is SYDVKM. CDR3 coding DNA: TGTGCCAGCAGTCGACTAGCGGGCGAGCAGTACTTC. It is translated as CASSRLAGEQYF.

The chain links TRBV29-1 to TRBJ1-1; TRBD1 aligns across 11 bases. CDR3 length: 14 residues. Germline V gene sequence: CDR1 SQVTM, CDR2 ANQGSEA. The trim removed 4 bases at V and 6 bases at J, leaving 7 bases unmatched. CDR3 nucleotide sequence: TGCAGCGTTGTGGGGGACAGGGGGACCCCTGAAGCTTTCTTT. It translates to CSVVGDRGTPEAFF.

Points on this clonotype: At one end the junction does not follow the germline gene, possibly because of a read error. This CDR3 is CASSLRTGGMVTQYF. CDR3 DNA sequence: TGTGCTAGCAGCCTAAGGACAGGGGGCATGGTGACCCAGTACTTC. The genes are TRBV7-9 and TRBJ2-5; 11 bases agree with TRBD1. The CDR3 is 15 residues long. The germline V gene has CDR1 SEHNR and CDR2 FQNEAQ (reference sequence).

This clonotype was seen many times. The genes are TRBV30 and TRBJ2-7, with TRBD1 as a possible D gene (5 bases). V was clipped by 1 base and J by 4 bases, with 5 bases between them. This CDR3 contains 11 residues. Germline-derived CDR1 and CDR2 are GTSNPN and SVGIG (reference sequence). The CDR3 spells CAWSGQYEQYF. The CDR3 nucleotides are TGTGCCTGGAGTGGACAGTACGAGCAGTACTTC.

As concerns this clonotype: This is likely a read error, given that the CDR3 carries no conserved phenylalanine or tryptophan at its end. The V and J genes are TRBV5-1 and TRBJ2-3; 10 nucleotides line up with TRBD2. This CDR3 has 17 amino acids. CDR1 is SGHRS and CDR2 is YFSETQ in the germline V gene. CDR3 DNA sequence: TGCGCCAGCATCTTGGCCACTAGCGGGGAACTTACAGATACGCAGTATTTA. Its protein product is CASILATSGELTDTQYL.

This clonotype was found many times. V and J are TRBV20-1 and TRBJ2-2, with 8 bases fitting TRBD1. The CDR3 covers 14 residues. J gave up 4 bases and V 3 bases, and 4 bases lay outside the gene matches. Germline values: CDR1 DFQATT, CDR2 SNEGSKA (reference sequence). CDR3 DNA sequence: TGCAGTGCTAGGGACAGGGTCCCCACCGGGGAGCTGTTTTTT. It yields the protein CSARDRVPTGELFF.

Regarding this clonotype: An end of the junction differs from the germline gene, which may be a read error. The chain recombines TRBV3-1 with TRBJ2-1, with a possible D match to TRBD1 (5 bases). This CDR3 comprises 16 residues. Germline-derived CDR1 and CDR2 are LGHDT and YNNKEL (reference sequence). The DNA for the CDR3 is TGTGCCGGCAGCCAAGACGACAGCACTTTCTACAATGAGCAGTTCTTC. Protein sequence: CAGSQDDSTFYNEQFF.

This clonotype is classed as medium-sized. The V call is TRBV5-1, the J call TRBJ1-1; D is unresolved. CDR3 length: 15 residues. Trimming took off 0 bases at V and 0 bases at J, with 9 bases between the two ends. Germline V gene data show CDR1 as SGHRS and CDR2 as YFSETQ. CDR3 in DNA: TGCGCCAGCAGCTTGGCGGGCAGAATGAACACTGAAGCTTTCTTT. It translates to CASSLAGRMNTEAFF.

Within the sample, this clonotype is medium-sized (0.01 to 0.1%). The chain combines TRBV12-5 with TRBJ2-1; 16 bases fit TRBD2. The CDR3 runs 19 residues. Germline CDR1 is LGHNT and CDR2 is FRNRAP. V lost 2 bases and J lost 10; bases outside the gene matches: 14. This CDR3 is CASGLTLGTSGRARWEQFF. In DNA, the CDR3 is TGTGCTAGTGGTTTGACCTTAGGGACTAGCGGGAGGGCAAGGTGGGAGCAGTTCTTC.

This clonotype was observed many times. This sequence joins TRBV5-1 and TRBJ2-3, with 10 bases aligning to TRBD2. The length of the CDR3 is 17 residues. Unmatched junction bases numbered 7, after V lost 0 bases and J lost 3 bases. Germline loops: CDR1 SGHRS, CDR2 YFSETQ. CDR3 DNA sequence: TGCGCCAGCAGCTTGGCCACTAGCGGGGAACTTACAGATACGCAGTATTTT. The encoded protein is CASSLATSGELTDTQYF.

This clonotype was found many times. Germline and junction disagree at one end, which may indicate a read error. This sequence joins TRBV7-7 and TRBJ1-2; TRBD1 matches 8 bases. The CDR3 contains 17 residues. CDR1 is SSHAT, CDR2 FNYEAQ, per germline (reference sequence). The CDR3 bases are TGTGCTAGCAGCTTAGACAGGGGCCACCATGCTAACTATGGCTACACCTTC. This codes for CASSLDRGHHANYGYTF. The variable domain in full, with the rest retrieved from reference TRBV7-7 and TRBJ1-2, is GAGVSQSPRYKVTKRGQDVTLRCDPISSHATLYWYQQALGQGPEFLTYFNYEAQPDKSGLPSDRFSAERPEGSISTLTIQRTEQRDSAMYRCASSLDRGHHANYGYTFGSGTRLTVV.

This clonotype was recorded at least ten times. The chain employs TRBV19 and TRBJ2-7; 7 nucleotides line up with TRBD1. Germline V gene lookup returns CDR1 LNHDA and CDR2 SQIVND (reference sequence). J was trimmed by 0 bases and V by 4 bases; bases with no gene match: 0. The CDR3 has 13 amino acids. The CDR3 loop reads CASSRDSSYEQYF. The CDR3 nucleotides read TGTGCCAGTAGTAGGGACAGCTCCTACGAGCAGTACTTC. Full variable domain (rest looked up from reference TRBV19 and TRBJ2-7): DGGITQSPKYLFRKEGQNVTLSCEQNLNHDAMYWYRQDPGQGLRLIYYSQIVNDFQKGDIAEGYSVSREKKESFPLTVTSAQKNPTAFYLCASSRDSSYEQYFGPGTRLTVT.

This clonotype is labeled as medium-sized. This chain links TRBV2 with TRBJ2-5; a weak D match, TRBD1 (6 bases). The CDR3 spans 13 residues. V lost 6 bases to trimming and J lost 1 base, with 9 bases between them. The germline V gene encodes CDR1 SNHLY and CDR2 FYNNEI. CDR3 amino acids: CASSTGSQETQYF. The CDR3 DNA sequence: TGTGCCAGCAGCACAGGGTCCCAAGAGACCCAGTACTTC.

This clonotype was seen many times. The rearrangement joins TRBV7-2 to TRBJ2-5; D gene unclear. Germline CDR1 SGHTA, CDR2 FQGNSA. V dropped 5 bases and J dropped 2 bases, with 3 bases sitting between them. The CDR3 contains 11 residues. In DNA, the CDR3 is TGTGCCAGCAGCCCGCAAGAGACCCAGTACTTC. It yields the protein CASSPQETQYF.

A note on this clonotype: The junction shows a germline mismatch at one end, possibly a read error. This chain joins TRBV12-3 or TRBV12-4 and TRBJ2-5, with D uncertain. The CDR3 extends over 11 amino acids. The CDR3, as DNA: TGTGCCAGCAGTCTTCAAGGGACCCAGTACTTC. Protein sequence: CASSLQGTQYF.